This T cell receptor (beta chain) was identified in a study of CD8 T cells in ankylosing spondylitis. Whole-study results and caveats: Matched ankylosing spondylitis synovial fluid reportedly contained a significantly enriched population of disease-linked clones. Seemingly characteristic of ankylosing spondylitis blood was a TCR beta motif consisting of about 8 highly homologous variants. Certain motif variants had earlier been reported in reactive arthritis synovial fluid and blood. The disease-linked clones had a CD8+ phenotype and low blood frequencies.

With molecular barcodes, quantitative 5'-RACE was used to make the TCR beta libraries. TCRdb itself ran the 5' RACE reads through MiXCR, one entry per CDR3 protein. The sample carries around 140,000 distinct CDR3 sequences, 15% to 20% recorded once. This clonotype was seen a handful of times. Its antigen is as yet unknown. Trimming pared 5 bases from V and 1 base from J, leaving 12 bases between. The CDR3 runs 14 residues. Material: blood, either unsorted or a sorted T cell fraction (not recorded which). The receptor was isolated from a male donor with ankylosing spondylitis. V usage is TRBV12-3 or TRBV12-4 and J usage is TRBJ2-7; D is undetermined. The CDR3 loop reads CASSPTVVSYEQYF. DNA for the CDR3: TGTGCCAGCAGTCCGACCGTTGTTTCCTACGAGCAGTACTTC.